The text below deals with one T cell receptor (beta chain). Antigen specificity is unknown. Clones were read by immunoSEQ multiplex PCR, and TCRdb kept only the in-frame ones, dropping some. Of roughly 29,000 clones in the sample, around four fifths were seen once. This entry comes from a study of T cell repertoires in ileal Crohn's disease. Study findings and constraints: Active smokers at surgery had more clonal expansions than non-smokers.

The sequencing sample was made of ileal tissue. This clonotype was obtained from an adult with Crohn's disease.

The CDR3 protein is CASSLTQGTVAFF. CDR3 DNA sequence: TGTGCCAGCAGCCTCACTCAGGGGACGGTGGCTTTCTTT. The chain is built from TRBV11-3 and TRBJ1-1; tentatively, D is TRBD1 (6 bases). The V end lost 5 bases, the J end lost 11 bases, and 18 bases lay between the germline ends. Per the germline V gene, CDR1 is SGHNT and CDR2 is YENEEA. The CDR3 runs 13 residues.